This T cell receptor (beta chain) was sequenced in a study of PD-1 blockade in classical Hodgkin lymphoma. Study background: Nivolumab dosed at 3 mg/kg went to patients intravenously every 2 weeks. Study-level points and caveats: There was a significant rise in CD4+ TCR diversity by C4D1, with no such rise for CD8+. Relapsed/refractory patients reportedly had the lowest baseline TCR diversity, below newly diagnosed patients, who were below healthy donors. Any patient who commenced nivolumab under 1 year after ASCT was excluded.

Each patient relapsed following autologous stem cell transplantation, and prior brentuximab vedotin exposure differed. The repertoire was sequenced with immunoSEQ multiplex PCR; TCRdb's copy has only in-frame clones and lacks some. In the table there are about 50,000 clones, around 70% of which are singletons. As regards this clone: What it recognizes is unknown.

The sequence was obtained from a human donor with classical Hodgkin lymphoma. The sequenced sample was peripheral blood mononuclear cells (PBMCs), obtained at baseline.

The CDR3 loop is CASSVAGGPYEQYF. CDR3 sequence (DNA): TGTGCCAGCAGCGTAGCGGGAGGGCCCTACGAGCAGTACTTC. The V and J genes are TRBV9 and TRBJ2-7; 8 nucleotides line up with TRBD2. Trimming cost V 0 bases and J 2 bases; bases outside gene matches: 1. Germline V gives CDR1 SGDLS, CDR2 YYNGEE. The CDR3 sequence is 14 residues long.